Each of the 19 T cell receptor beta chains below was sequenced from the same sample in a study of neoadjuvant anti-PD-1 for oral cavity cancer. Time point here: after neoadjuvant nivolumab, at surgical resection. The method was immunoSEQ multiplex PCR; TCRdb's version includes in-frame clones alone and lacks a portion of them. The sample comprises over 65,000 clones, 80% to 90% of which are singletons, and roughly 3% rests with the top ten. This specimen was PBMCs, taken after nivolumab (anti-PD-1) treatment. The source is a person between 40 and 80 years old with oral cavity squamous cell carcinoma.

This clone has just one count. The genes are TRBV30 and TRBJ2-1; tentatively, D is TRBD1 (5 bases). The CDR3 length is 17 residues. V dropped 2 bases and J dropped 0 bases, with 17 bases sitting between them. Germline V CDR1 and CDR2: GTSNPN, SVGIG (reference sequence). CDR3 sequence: CAWSLRLTGFSYNEQFF. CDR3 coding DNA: TGTGCCTGGAGTCTCCGCCTTACAGGTTTCTCCTACAATGAGCAGTTCTTC.

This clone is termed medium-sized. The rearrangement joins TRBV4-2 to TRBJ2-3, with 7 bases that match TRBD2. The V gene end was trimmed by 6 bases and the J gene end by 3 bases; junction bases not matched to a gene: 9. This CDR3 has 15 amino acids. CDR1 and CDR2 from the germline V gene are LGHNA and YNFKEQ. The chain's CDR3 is CASRGVREGTDTQYF. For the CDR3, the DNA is TGTGCCAGCAGGGGGGTGAGGGAGGGGACAGATACGCAGTATTTT.

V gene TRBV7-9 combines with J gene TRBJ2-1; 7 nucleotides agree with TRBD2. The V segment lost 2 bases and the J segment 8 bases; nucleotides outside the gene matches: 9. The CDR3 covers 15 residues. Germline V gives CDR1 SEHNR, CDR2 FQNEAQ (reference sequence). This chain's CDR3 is CASSLNYWGGDEQFF. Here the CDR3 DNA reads TGTGCCAGCAGCTTAAACTACTGGGGGGGAGATGAGCAGTTCTTC.

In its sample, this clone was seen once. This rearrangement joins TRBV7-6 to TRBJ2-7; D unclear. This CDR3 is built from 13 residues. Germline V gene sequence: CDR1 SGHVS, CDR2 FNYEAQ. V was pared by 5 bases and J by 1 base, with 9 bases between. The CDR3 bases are TGTGCCAGCAGCCTGTTTGGGTCCTACGAGCAGTACTTC. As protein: CASSLFGSYEQYF. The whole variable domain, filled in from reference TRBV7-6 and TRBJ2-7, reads GAGVSQSPRYKVTKRGQDVALRCDPISGHVSLYWYRQALGQGPEFLTYFNYEAQQDKSGLPNDRFSAERPEGSISTLTIQRTEQRDSAMYRCASSLFGSYEQYFGPGTRLTVT.

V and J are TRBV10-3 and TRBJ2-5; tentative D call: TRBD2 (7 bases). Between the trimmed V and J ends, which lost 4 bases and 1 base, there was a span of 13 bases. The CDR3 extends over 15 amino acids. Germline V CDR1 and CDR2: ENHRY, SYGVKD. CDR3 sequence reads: CAISVGLGGQETQYF. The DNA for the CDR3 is TGTGCCATCAGTGTAGGACTAGGGGGCCAAGAGACCCAGTACTTC.

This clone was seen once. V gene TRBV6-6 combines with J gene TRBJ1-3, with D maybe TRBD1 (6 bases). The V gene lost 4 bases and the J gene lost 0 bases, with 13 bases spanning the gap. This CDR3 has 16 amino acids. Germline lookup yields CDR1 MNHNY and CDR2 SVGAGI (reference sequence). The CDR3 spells CASSWGGTYSGNTIYF. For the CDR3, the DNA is TGTGCCAGCAGTTGGGGGGGCACCTACTCTGGAAACACCATATATTTT.

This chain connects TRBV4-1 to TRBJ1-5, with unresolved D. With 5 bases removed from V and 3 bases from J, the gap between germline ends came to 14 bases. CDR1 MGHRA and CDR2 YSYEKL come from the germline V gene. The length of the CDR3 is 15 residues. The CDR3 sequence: CASSYEAQFNQPQHF. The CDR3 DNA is TGCGCCAGCAGCTATGAGGCCCAATTCAATCAGCCCCAGCATTTT.

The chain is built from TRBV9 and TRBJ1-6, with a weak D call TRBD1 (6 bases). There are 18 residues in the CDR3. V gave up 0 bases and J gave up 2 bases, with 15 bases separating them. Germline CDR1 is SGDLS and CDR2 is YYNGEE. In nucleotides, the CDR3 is TGTGCCAGCAGCGTAGGGCCGGGGGCGGACACCTATAATTCACCCCTCCACTTT. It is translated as CASSVGPGADTYNSPLHF.

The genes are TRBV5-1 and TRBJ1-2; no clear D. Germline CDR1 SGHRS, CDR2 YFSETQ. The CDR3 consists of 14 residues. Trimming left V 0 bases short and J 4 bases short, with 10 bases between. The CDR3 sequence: CASSLVGPSYGYTF. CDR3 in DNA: TGCGCCAGCAGCTTGGTTGGTCCTTCCTATGGCTACACCTTC.

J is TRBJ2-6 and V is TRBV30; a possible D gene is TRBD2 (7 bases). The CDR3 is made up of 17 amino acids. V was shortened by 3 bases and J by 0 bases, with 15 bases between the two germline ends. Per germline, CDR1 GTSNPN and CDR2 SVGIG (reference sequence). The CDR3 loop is CAWSRGGGNSGANVLTF. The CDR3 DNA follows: TGTGCCTGGAGCCGAGGGGGAGGGAACTCTGGGGCCAACGTCCTGACTTTC.

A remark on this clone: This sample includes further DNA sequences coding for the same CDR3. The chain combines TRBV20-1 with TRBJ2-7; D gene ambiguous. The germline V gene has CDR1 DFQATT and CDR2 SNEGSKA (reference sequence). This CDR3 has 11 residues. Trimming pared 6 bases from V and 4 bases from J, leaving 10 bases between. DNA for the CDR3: TGCAGTGCCCGCGGCAGTTACGAGCAGTACTTC. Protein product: CSARGSYEQYF.

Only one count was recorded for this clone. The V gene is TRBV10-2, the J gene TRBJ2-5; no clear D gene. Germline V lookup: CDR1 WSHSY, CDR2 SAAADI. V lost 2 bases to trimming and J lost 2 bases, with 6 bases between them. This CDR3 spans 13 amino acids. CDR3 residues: CASSEHRQETQYF. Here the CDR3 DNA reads TGCGCCAGCAGTGAGCACAGACAAGAGACCCAGTACTTC.

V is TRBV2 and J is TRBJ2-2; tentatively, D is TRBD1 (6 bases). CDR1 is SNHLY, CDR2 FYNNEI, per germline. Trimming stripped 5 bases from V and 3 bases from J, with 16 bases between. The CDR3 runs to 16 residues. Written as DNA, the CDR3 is TGTGCCAGCAGTTTCGGGTTGCAGGGGCACACCGGGGAGCTGTTTTTT. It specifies CASSFGLQGHTGELFF.

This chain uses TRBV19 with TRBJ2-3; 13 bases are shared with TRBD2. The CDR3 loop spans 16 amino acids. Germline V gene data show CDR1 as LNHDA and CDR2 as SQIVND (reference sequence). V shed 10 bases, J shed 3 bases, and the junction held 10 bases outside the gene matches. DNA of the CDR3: TGTGCCACTGGACTAGCGGGGGAATTAGGTACAGATACGCAGTATTTT. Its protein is CATGLAGELGTDTQYF.

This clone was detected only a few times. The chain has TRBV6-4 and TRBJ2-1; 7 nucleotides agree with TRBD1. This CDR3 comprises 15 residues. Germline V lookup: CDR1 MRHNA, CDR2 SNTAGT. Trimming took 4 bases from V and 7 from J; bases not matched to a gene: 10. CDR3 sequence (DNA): TGTGCCAGCAGTGGGGACAGTACTTCCAGTAATGAGCAGTTCTTC. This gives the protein CASSGDSTSSNEQFF.

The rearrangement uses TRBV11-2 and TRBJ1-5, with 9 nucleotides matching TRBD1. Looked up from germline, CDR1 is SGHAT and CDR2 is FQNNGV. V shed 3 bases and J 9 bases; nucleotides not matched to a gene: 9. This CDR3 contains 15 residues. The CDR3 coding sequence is TGTGCCAGCAGCTTTAGTGACAGGGGGATTGGGCCCCAGCATTTT. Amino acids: CASSFSDRGIGPQHF. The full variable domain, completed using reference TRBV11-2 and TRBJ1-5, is EAGVAQSPRYKIIEKRQSVAFWCNPISGHATLYWYQQILGQGPKLLIQFQNNGVVDDSQLPKDRFSAERLKGVDSTLKIQPAKLEDSAVYLCASSFSDRGIGPQHFGDGTRLSIL.

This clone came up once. CDR3 bases: TGCGCCAGCAGCTTGACAGGGGATAACACTGAAGCTTTCTTT. Its protein product is CASSLTGDNTEAFF. The chain combines TRBV5-1 with TRBJ1-1, with 7 positions matching TRBD1. Germline trimming cut 1 base from V and 2 bases from J; bases unmatched to any gene: 2. This CDR3 region has 14 residues. The V gene's germline CDR1 is SGHRS and CDR2 YFSETQ.

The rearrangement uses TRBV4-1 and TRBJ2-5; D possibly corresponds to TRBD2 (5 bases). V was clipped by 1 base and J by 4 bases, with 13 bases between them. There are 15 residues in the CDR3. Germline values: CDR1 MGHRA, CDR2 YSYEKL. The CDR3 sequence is CASSQGRRYGETQYF. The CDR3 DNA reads TGCGCCAGCAGCCAAGGTCGGAGGTACGGAGAGACCCAGTACTTC.

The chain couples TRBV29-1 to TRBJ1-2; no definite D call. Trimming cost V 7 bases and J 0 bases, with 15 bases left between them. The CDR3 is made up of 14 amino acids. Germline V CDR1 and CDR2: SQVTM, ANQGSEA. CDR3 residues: CSARTTAANYGYTF. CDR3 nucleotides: TGCAGCGCCCGAACGACGGCAGCTAACTATGGCTACACCTTC. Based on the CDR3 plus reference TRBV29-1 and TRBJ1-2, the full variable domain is SAVISQKPSRDICQRGTSLTIQCQVDSQVTMMFWYRQQPGQSLTLIATANQGSEATYESGFVIDKFPISRPNLTFSTLTVSNMSPEDSSIYLCSARTTAANYGYTFGSGTRLTVV.